The TCR beta chain under discussion was sequenced for a study of CD8 T cells in Susac syndrome. Background on the study: Blood was drawn from patients with Susac syndrome. At that point, they were therapy-naive, on corticosteroids, or on intravenous immunoglobulin alone.

The CDR3 sequence is 18 residues long. V lost 3 bases and J lost 6; bases outside the gene matches: 13. With respect to this clonotype: Antigen specificity is unknown.

Study-wide points: The study recognized that the number of individuals in its TCR sequencing and HLA analysis was relatively small.

Random hexamers were used to reverse transcribe the RNA input (roughly 0.5 to 1 ug). The TCR beta CDR3 was amplified by immunoSEQ multiplex PCR across 54 Vbeta, 13 Jbeta. TCRdb called the immunoSEQ multiplex PCR reads again in MiXCR, with one record for every CDR3 protein. The sample has about 140,000 distinct CDR3 sequences, just under 95% seen once; the top ten hold roughly 0.14%. This TCR was sampled from a human donor with Susac syndrome. Material: CD4+ T cells from PBMCs. The rearrangement uses TRBV12-3 or TRBV12-4 and TRBJ2-1; TRBD2 matches 11 bases. The CDR3, as DNA: TGTGCCAGCAGTTTGGCTAGCGGGGGGTCCCGGGTGCTCAATGAGCAGTTCTTC. It translates to CASSLASGGSRVLNEQFF.